This is a list of T cell receptor beta chains from one sample in a study of blood T cells in healthy people across ages. TCRdb processed the 5' RACE reads anew with MiXCR; each CDR3 protein has one entry. Of hundreds of thousands of distinct CDR3 sequences detected, around 43% appear once; the ten largest clones hold around 30%. The sequencing sample was made of blood. These receptors were taken from a man older than 75 in good health. Each CDR3 is given with its conserved first and last residue. Each record gives: J gene, D gene, clone size, V gene, CDR3 protein, CDR3 DNA. The D gene is left open where the match is weak. A row's size may be missing; if present it is once, few, many or a size class.

J: TRBJ2-6
D: NA
size: few
V: TRBV28
CDR3: CAIKQGSSGANVLTF
DNA: TGTGCCATCAAGCAGGGGAGCTCTGGGGCCAACGTCCTGACTTTC

J: TRBJ2-7
D: NA
size: few
V: TRBV6-2/TRBV6-3
CDR3: CASSIEGVLYEQYF
DNA: TGTGCCAGCAGTATCGAGGGGGTACTCTACGAGCAGTACTTC

J: TRBJ1-1
D: TRBD1
size: many
V: TRBV29-1
CDR3: CSVGERGRGRGTEAFF
DNA: TGCAGCGTTGGGGAGCGGGGCAGGGGGCGAGGCACTGAAGCTTTCTTT

J: TRBJ2-1
D: TRBD2
size: few
V: TRBV2
CDR3: CASSQGLAVSYNEQFF
DNA: TGTGCCAGCAGTCAGGGACTAGCGGTTAGCTACAATGAGCAGTTCTTC

J: TRBJ1-2
D: NA
size: NA
V: TRBV4-3
CDR3: CASSQDRGRTNYGYTF
DNA: TGCGCCAGCAGCCAAGACAGGGGCAGAACTAACTATGGCTACACCTTC

J: TRBJ2-2
D: NA
size: once
V: TRBV4-3
CDR3: CASSLLRDTGELFF
DNA: TGCGCCAGCAGCCTTCTAAGGGACACCGGGGAGCTGTTTTTT

J: TRBJ1-5
D: NA
size: once
V: TRBV6-2/TRBV6-3
CDR3: CASRASGGLLRETQHF
DNA: TGTGCCAGCAGGGCTAGCGGGGGCCTCCTGCGAGAGACCCAGCATTTT

J: TRBJ2-7
D: NA
size: NA
V: TRBV20-1
CDR3: CSARLGGGSTYEQYF
DNA: TGCAGTGCTAGGTTGGGGGGAGGAAGTACCTACGAGCAGTACTTC

J: TRBJ2-1
D: TRBD2
size: NA
V: TRBV5-1
CDR3: CASSLAGTSASRTNNEQFF
DNA: TGCGCCAGCAGCTTGGCCGGGACTAGCGCGTCCCGAACTAACAATGAGCAGTTCTTC

J: TRBJ2-3
D: NA
size: NA
V: TRBV20-1
CDR3: CSARAEDTQYF
DNA: TGCAGTGCTCGGGCAGAAGATACGCAGTATTTT

J: TRBJ2-3
D: TRBD2
size: NA
V: TRBV20-1
CDR3: CSAPSTSGGKDTQYF
DNA: TGCAGTGCTCCATCGACTAGCGGGGGCAAAGATACGCAGTATTTT

J: TRBJ2-3
D: TRBD2
size: few
V: TRBV9
CDR3: CASSGGTSGGSTDTQYF
DNA: TGTGCCAGCAGCGGCGGGACTAGCGGGGGGTCCACAGATACGCAGTATTTT

J: TRBJ2-7
D: TRBD2
size: many
V: TRBV7-2
CDR3: CASRVGLAGSYEQYF
DNA: TGTGCCAGCAGGGTGGGACTAGCGGGGTCCTACGAGCAGTACTTC

J: TRBJ2-4
D: TRBD2
size: few
V: TRBV4-2
CDR3: CASSRELTGTIKNIQYF
DNA: TGTGCCAGCAGCCGAGAACTGACCGGGACTATCAAAAACATTCAGTACTTC

J: TRBJ2-3
D: NA
size: NA
V: TRBV6-5
CDR3: CASSYRRFTDTQYF
DNA: TGTGCCAGCAGTTACCGCCGGTTCACAGATACGCAGTATTTT

J: TRBJ1-6
D: TRBD1
size: NA
V: TRBV18
CDR3: CASSRDRSNSPLHF
DNA: TGTGCCAGCTCCAGGGACAGAAGTAATTCACCCCTCCACTTT